These 20 T cell receptor beta chains were all obtained from the same sample, sequenced in a study of PD-1 blockade in classical Hodgkin lymphoma (dated by TCRdb to the early 2020s). Libraries were constructed by the immunoSEQ multiplex PCR assay. The table was pulled from immuneACCESS by TCRdb, which kept in-frame rearrangements only. Such tables lose some clones; where checked, under half of the loss comes from unresolved V genes, and the rest has no known cause. The sample contains about 29,000 clones, about three quarters of them found a single time. The top ten clonotypes cover around 3.7% of the sample. The label giving this sample's time point can be read as: cycle 2 day 1 (C2D1) of nivolumab. Every trial patient had relapsed after autologous stem cell transplantation, and cohorts A, B and C differed in prior brentuximab vedotin exposure. The sequencing here drew on peripheral blood mononuclear cells (PBMCs), taken before the second cycle of nivolumab. These TCRs come from a human donor with classical Hodgkin lymphoma.

This chain links TRBV7-2 with TRBJ1-5; tentative D call: TRBD1 (5 bases). V dropped 1 base and J dropped 6 bases, with 13 bases sitting between them. CDR3 size: 15 residues. In germline, CDR1 is SGHTA, CDR2 FQGNSA. CDR3: CASSLGQGGFQPQHF. For the CDR3, the DNA is TGTGCCAGCAGCTTAGGGCAGGGTGGGTTTCAGCCCCAGCATTTT.

This chain connects TRBV2 to TRBJ2-1; D call uncertain. The CDR3 has 12 residues. Trimming shortened V by 2 bases and J by 8 bases, and 7 bases separated the two germline ends. The germline CDR1 and CDR2 sequences are SNHLY and FYNNEI. The CDR3 sequence is CASSESRYEQFF. The CDR3 bases are TGTGCCAGCAGTGAATCTAGATATGAGCAGTTCTTC. Filled out from reference TRBV2 and TRBJ2-1, the complete variable domain reads EPEVTQTPSHQVTQMGQEVILRCVPISNHLYFYWYRQILGQKVEFLVSFYNNEISEKSEIFDDQFSVERPDGSNFTLKIRSTKLEDSAMYFCASSESRYEQFFGPGTRLTVL.

The V and J genes are TRBV7-2 and TRBJ1-4; D is unclear. V was pared by 5 bases and J by 1 base, with 14 bases between. The CDR3 runs to 16 residues. Germline-derived CDR1 and CDR2 are SGHTA and FQGNSA. The CDR3 DNA reads as TGTGCCAGCAGCCCCGCTCTGGGTTTAACTAATGAAAAACTGTTTTTT. Translating it yields CASSPALGLTNEKLFF.

The J gene is TRBJ1-1, the V gene TRBV28; D is perhaps TRBD1 (5 bases). From germline, CDR1 is MDHEN and CDR2 SYDVKM. The CDR3 has 14 residues. V was pared by 4 bases and J by 1 base, with 10 bases between. CDR3 nucleotide sequence: TGTGCCAGCAGTTCCGGGGGAACGAACACTGAAGCTTTCTTT. Translated: CASSSGGTNTEAFF.

The V call is TRBV6-6, the J call TRBJ2-7, with D perhaps matching TRBD1 (5 bases). Trimming removed 6 bases at V and 0 bases at J, with 12 bases between. The germline V gene has CDR1 MNHNY and CDR2 SVGAGI (reference sequence). The CDR3 covers 14 residues. As DNA, the CDR3 is TGTGCCAGCAGCCGGACATTTACCTCCTACGAGCAGTACTTC. Its translation: CASSRTFTSYEQYF.

This clone was found a few times. The rearrangement links TRBV30 to TRBJ2-1, with TRBD2 as a possible D gene (6 bases). V lost 0 bases and J 4 bases, leaving 16 bases between the germline ends. The germline CDR1 and CDR2 sequences are GTSNPN and SVGIG (reference sequence). The CDR3 length is 16 residues. The CDR3 region is CAWSVISGVGYNEQFF. DNA for the CDR3: TGTGCCTGGAGTGTAATTAGCGGAGTAGGGTACAATGAGCAGTTCTTC.

The rearrangement uses TRBV27 and TRBJ1-5; D is ambiguous. In germline, CDR1 is MNHEY, CDR2 SMNVEV (reference sequence). The CDR3 contains 11 residues. Between the trimmed V and J ends, which lost 8 bases and 3 bases, there was a span of 5 bases. For the CDR3, the DNA is TGTGCCAGCGGACCCAATCAGCCCCAGCATTTT. Its translation is CASGPNQPQHF.

This clone is medium-sized. This chain joins TRBV6-5 and TRBJ1-1; D remains unclear. The germline V gene has CDR1 MNHEY and CDR2 SVGAGI. V lost 8 bases to trimming and J lost 3 bases, with 4 bases between them. The length of the CDR3 is 10 residues. This CDR3 is CASGDTEAFF. In DNA, the CDR3 is TGTGCCAGCGGGGACACTGAAGCTTTCTTT.

The V call is TRBV28, the J call TRBJ2-7, with D possibly being TRBD1 (5 bases). V was cut by 3 bases and J by 1 base, with 19 bases left in between. CDR3 length: 17 residues. Germline V gene data show CDR1 as MDHEN and CDR2 as SYDVKM. CDR3 bases: TGTGCCAGCAGTTTGGGCAGGGTTTGGACCGTTTCCTACGAGCAGTACTTC. Encoded protein: CASSLGRVWTVSYEQYF.

The chain recombines TRBV18 with TRBJ2-3; 7 positions agree with TRBD2. The CDR3 is 15 amino acids. The trim removed 3 bases at V and 5 bases at J, leaving 8 bases unmatched. In germline, CDR1 is KGHSH, CDR2 LQKENI. Here the CDR3 reads CASSPDAGVRDTQYF. In nucleotides, the CDR3 is TGTGCCAGCTCACCCGATGCGGGAGTACGAGATACGCAGTATTTT.

V usage is TRBV7-9 and J usage is TRBJ2-3; TRBD1 matches at 8 bases. J was trimmed by 8 bases and V by 5 bases; bases with no gene match: 12. This CDR3 spans 15 amino acids. Per the germline V gene, CDR1 is SEHNR and CDR2 is FQNEAQ (reference sequence). Here the CDR3 reads CASSRSGDRSGTQYF. The DNA for the CDR3 is TGTGCCAGCAGCCGATCCGGGGACAGGTCGGGTACGCAGTATTTT.

The genes are TRBV11-2 and TRBJ2-5; 12 nucleotides align to TRBD2. Germline lookup yields CDR1 SGHAT and CDR2 FQNNGV. The CDR3 sequence is 17 residues long. The trim removed 7 bases at V and 0 bases at J, leaving 9 bases unmatched. The CDR3 loop is CASTPDGLAGYQETQYF. CDR3 in DNA: TGTGCCAGCACCCCGGACGGACTAGCGGGGTACCAAGAGACCCAGTACTTC.

This clone was detected a few times. The genes are TRBV28 and TRBJ2-5; the D gene could be TRBD1 or TRBD2 (5 bases each). Deletions cut 4 bases from V and 5 bases from J, with 14 bases between. CDR1 and CDR2 from the germline V gene are MDHEN and SYDVKM. The CDR3 spans 14 residues. DNA for the CDR3: TGTGCCAGCAGTTACGGGGCGCTCAGCGAGACCCAGTACTTC. It encodes CASSYGALSETQYF.

In this sample, this clone turned up once. The rearrangement joins TRBV30 to TRBJ2-7; no clear D. CDR1 GTSNPN and CDR2 SVGIG come from the germline V gene (reference sequence). V lost 5 bases and J 2 bases, leaving 13 bases between the germline ends. The CDR3 runs to 13 residues. As DNA, the CDR3 is TGTGCCTGGTGTCCGGTGAGTCCCTACGAGCAGTACTTC. Its translation is CAWCPVSPYEQYF. Variable domain in full (rest from reference TRBV30 and TRBJ2-7): SQTIHQWPATLVQPVGSPLSLECTVEGTSNPNLYWYRQAAGRGLQLLFYSVGIGQISSEVPQNLSASRPQDRQFILSSKKLLLSDSGFYLCAWCPVSPYEQYFGPGTRLTVT.

This rearrangement joins TRBV5-1 to TRBJ1-1; no reliable D call. The CDR3 runs to 13 residues. Trimming shortened V by 0 bases and J by 5 bases, and 8 bases separated the two germline ends. Looked up from germline, CDR1 is SGHRS and CDR2 is YFSETQ. CDR3 in DNA: TGCGCCAGCAGCTTGGGGCAGGCAACTGAAGCTTTCTTT. Protein product: CASSLGQATEAFF. Based on the CDR3 plus reference TRBV5-1 and TRBJ1-1, the full variable domain is KAGVTQTPRYLIKTRGQQVTLSCSPISGHRSVSWYQQTPGQGLQFLFEYFSETQRNKGNFPGRFSGRQFSNSRSEMNVSTLELGDSALYLCASSLGQATEAFFGQGTRLTVV.

The J gene is TRBJ1-2, the V gene TRBV7-2; weak D call: TRBD1 (5 bases). Trimming took 4 bases from V and 6 from J, leaving 15 bases between them. Germline V CDR1 and CDR2: SGHTA, FQGNSA. The CDR3 runs to 14 residues. The chain's CDR3 is CTSSSLAGWDGYTF. The CDR3 DNA reads as TGTACCAGCAGCTCCCTTGCAGGGTGGGATGGCTACACCTTC.

The chain carries TRBV19 and TRBJ1-5; TRBD1 aligns across 9 bases. V lost 1 base to trimming and J lost 4 bases; unmatched junction nucleotides: 5. The CDR3 covers 16 residues. From germline, CDR1 is LNHDA and CDR2 SQIVND (reference sequence). CDR3 in DNA: TGTGCCAGTAGTATAGGGACCGGGACAGGGAATCAGCCCCAGCATTTT. This gives the protein CASSIGTGTGNQPQHF.

The genes are TRBV11-2 and TRBJ2-1; a possible D gene is TRBD2 (6 bases). V was clipped by 1 base and J by 2 bases, with 9 bases between them. The CDR3 spans 15 residues. Per germline, CDR1 SGHAT and CDR2 FQNNGV. DNA of the CDR3: TGTGCCAGCAGCTTAGGAGGGACTGCCTACAATGAGCAGTTCTTC. This codes for CASSLGGTAYNEQFF.

As DNA, the CDR3 is TGTGCCAGCGGCGGGGGGCCTAACCTAGCCAAAAACATTCAGTACTTC. As protein: CASGGGPNLAKNIQYF. V is TRBV5-6 and J is TRBJ2-4; 8 bases line up with TRBD2. The CDR3 extends over 16 amino acids. V lost 7 bases to trimming and J lost 0 bases; unmatched junction nucleotides: 9. CDR1 is SGHDT, CDR2 YYEEEE, per germline.

This chain uses TRBV28 with TRBJ1-6, with TRBD1 identical over 10 bases. The junction had 8 bases not matched to a gene; V was cut back by 5 bases and J by 7 bases. Germline V gene lookup returns CDR1 MDHEN and CDR2 SYDVKM. This CDR3 region has 16 residues. The CDR3 loop reads CASSTGQGGGNSPLHF. In nucleotides, the CDR3 is TGTGCCAGCAGTACCGGACAGGGGGGTGGCAATTCACCCCTCCACTTT. Complete variable domain (other parts from reference TRBV28 and TRBJ1-6): DVKVTQSSRYLVKRTGEKVFLECVQDMDHENMFWYRQDPGLGLRLIYFSYDVKMKEKGDIPEGYSVSREKKERFSLILESASTNQTSMYLCASSTGQGGGNSPLHFGNGTRLTVT.